This T cell receptor beta chain emerged from a study of T cell repertoires in cytomegalovirus infection. At the level of the study: Both CMV infection and a matching HLA type were indicated by public TCR beta signatures.

This clonotype was seen at least ten times. Its specificity is unknown. Trimming shortened V by 5 bases and J by 8 bases, and 12 bases separated the two germline ends. The CDR3 loop spans 12 amino acids. Germline values: CDR1 SGHTA, CDR2 FQGNSA. TCRdb fed the reads into MiXCR, producing one record per CDR3 protein. This sample carries roughly 800,000 distinct CDR3 sequences, about 28% of them seen once, and the ten largest clones take roughly 13%. This TCR was recovered from a human donor in good health (CMV status not recorded). Some clones in this sample may be carry-over from other donors' samples. This specimen consisted of cultured CD8+ T cells from PBMCs, obtained from culture after CMV antigen stimulation. The J gene is TRBJ1-1, the V gene TRBV7-2, with no clear D. The CDR3 nucleotides are TGTGCCAGCAGCCGGAACTTGGCAGAAGCTTTCTTT. It codes for CASSRNLAEAFF.